This is a list of T cell receptor beta chains from one sample in a study of cytomegalovirus exposure and HLA in healthy donors. TCRdb's copy holds only in-frame clones and misses some; the assay was immunoSEQ multiplex PCR. The sample gives about 80,000 clones, nearly 80% of which show up once; roughly 25% is in the top ten. The sequencing sample was made of PBMCs. Source of these receptors: a woman aged 50 to 60 in good health and CMV-seropositive. Both conserved end residues are part of each CDR3. Each record gives: clone size, D gene, V gene, J gene, CDR3 protein, CDR3 DNA. The D gene is left open where the match is weak. Clone size is stated in some rows and not others, as once, few, many or a class when expanded.

clone_size: -; d_call: -; v_call: TRBV2; j_call: TRBJ1-4; cdr3_aa: CASSEDNGPAEKLFF; cdr3_nt: TGTGCCAGCAGCGAGGACAACGGTCCGGCTGAAAAACTGTTTTTT
clone_size: -; d_call: -; v_call: TRBV18; j_call: TRBJ1-4; cdr3_aa: CASSPGQLEKLFF; cdr3_nt: TGTGCCAGCTCACCGGGACAACTCGAAAAACTGTTTTTT
clone_size: -; d_call: -; v_call: TRBV2; j_call: TRBJ1-2; cdr3_aa: CASSGQGNYGYTF; cdr3_nt: TGTGCCAGCAGTGGTCAGGGAAACTATGGCTACACCTTC
clone_size: -; d_call: TRBD1; v_call: TRBV5-5; j_call: TRBJ1-2; cdr3_aa: CASSWGDRGIRGYTF; cdr3_nt: TGTGCCAGCAGCTGGGGGGACAGGGGAATTCGTGGCTACACCTTC
clone_size: once; d_call: TRBD2; v_call: TRBV27; j_call: TRBJ2-6; cdr3_aa: CASTLAGGRGANVLTF; cdr3_nt: TGTGCCAGCACGCTAGCGGGGGGGCGGGGGGCCAACGTCCTGACTTTC
clone_size: -; d_call: -; v_call: TRBV19; j_call: TRBJ1-3; cdr3_aa: CASSPNQGHSGNTIYF; cdr3_nt: TGTGCCAGTAGTCCCAACCAGGGGCACTCTGGAAACACCATATATTTT
clone_size: -; d_call: TRBD1; v_call: TRBV5-6; j_call: TRBJ2-1; cdr3_aa: CASSLVRGQGPNEQFF; cdr3_nt: TGTGCCAGCAGCTTGGTAAGGGGACAGGGGCCCAATGAGCAGTTCTTC
clone_size: -; d_call: -; v_call: TRBV11-2; j_call: TRBJ2-1; cdr3_aa: CASSLDRRYNEQFF; cdr3_nt: TGTGCCAGCAGCTTAGATCGGCGGTACAATGAGCAGTTCTTC
clone_size: few; d_call: -; v_call: TRBV5-1; j_call: TRBJ2-1; cdr3_aa: CASSGESPTSIYNEQFF; cdr3_nt: TGCGCCAGCAGTGGGGAGTCTCCAACATCGATCTACAATGAGCAGTTCTTC
clone_size: -; d_call: -; v_call: TRBV28; j_call: TRBJ1-5; cdr3_aa: CASSSGYSNQPQHF; cdr3_nt: TGTGCCAGCAGTTCAGGTTATAGCAATCAGCCCCAGCATTTT
clone_size: -; d_call: TRBD2; v_call: TRBV19; j_call: TRBJ2-2; cdr3_aa: CASSYGAGSGTGELFF; cdr3_nt: TGTGCCAGTAGTTACGGAGCGGGATCGGGCACCGGGGAGCTGTTTTTT
clone_size: -; d_call: TRBD1; v_call: TRBV25-1; j_call: TRBJ2-2; cdr3_aa: CASRGDSLTGELFF; cdr3_nt: TGTGCCAGCCGAGGGGACAGTCTTACCGGGGAGCTGTTTTTT
clone_size: -; d_call: TRBD1; v_call: TRBV2; j_call: TRBJ1-2; cdr3_aa: CASSGDSSNYGYTF; cdr3_nt: TGTGCCAGCAGTGGGGACAGTTCTAACTATGGCTACACCTTC
clone_size: -; d_call: TRBD1; v_call: TRBV6-5; j_call: TRBJ2-7; cdr3_aa: CASSRDREYEQYF; cdr3_nt: TGTGCCAGCAGTCGGGACAGGGAGTACGAGCAGTACTTC
clone_size: -; d_call: -; v_call: TRBV27; j_call: TRBJ1-4; cdr3_aa: CASSFPGGEKLFF; cdr3_nt: TGTGCCAGCAGTTTTCCCGGGGGGGAAAAACTGTTTTTT
clone_size: -; d_call: -; v_call: TRBV2; j_call: TRBJ2-1; cdr3_aa: CARRVGNEQFF; cdr3_nt: TGTGCCAGAAGAGTCGGGAATGAGCAGTTCTTC
clone_size: -; d_call: -; v_call: TRBV10-3; j_call: TRBJ1-2; cdr3_aa: CAISLSSTSGYTF; cdr3_nt: TGTGCCATCAGTTTAAGCTCGACAAGCGGCTACACCTTC
clone_size: -; d_call: -; v_call: TRBV27; j_call: TRBJ1-2; cdr3_aa: CASRTAGSYGYTF; cdr3_nt: TGTGCCAGCAGGACAGCCGGGTCCTATGGCTACACCTTC
clone_size: -; d_call: -; v_call: TRBV27; j_call: TRBJ2-3; cdr3_aa: CASSATSTDTQYF; cdr3_nt: TGTGCCAGCAGTGCCACTAGCACAGATACGCAGTATTTT
clone_size: -; d_call: TRBD1; v_call: TRBV18; j_call: TRBJ1-2; cdr3_aa: CASSPSDRAYGYTF; cdr3_nt: TGTGCCAGCTCACCCTCGGACAGGGCCTATGGCTACACCTTC
clone_size: -; d_call: TRBD1; v_call: TRBV6-5; j_call: TRBJ1-4; cdr3_aa: CASSPLTGQGEKLFF; cdr3_nt: TGTGCCAGCAGTCCCTTGACAGGGCAGGGAGAAAAACTGTTTTTT
clone_size: -; d_call: TRBD1; v_call: TRBV5-4; j_call: TRBJ1-2; cdr3_aa: CASSLLQGEGYTF; cdr3_nt: TGTGCCAGCAGCTTGTTACAGGGGGAGGGCTACACCTTC
clone_size: -; d_call: -; v_call: TRBV5-6; j_call: TRBJ2-1; cdr3_aa: CASSFSLDGSSYNEQFF; cdr3_nt: TGTGCCAGCAGCTTTTCATTGGACGGGAGCTCCTACAATGAGCAGTTCTTC
clone_size: -; d_call: -; v_call: TRBV5-6; j_call: TRBJ1-1; cdr3_aa: CASSLGQSEAFF; cdr3_nt: TGTGCCAGCAGCTTAGGACAGTCTGAAGCTTTCTTT
clone_size: once; d_call: TRBD1; v_call: TRBV6-5; j_call: TRBJ1-1; cdr3_aa: CASYRGMNTEAFF; cdr3_nt: TGTGCCAGCTACAGGGGGATGAACACTGAAGCTTTCTTT
clone_size: -; d_call: TRBD1; v_call: TRBV5-1; j_call: TRBJ2-3; cdr3_aa: CASSLVGDRGTDTQYF; cdr3_nt: TGCGCCAGCAGCTTGGTGGGAGACAGGGGCACAGATACGCAGTATTTT
clone_size: -; d_call: TRBD2; v_call: TRBV11-3; j_call: TRBJ2-3; cdr3_aa: CASSIGTSESTDTQYF; cdr3_nt: TGTGCCAGCAGCATTGGGACTAGCGAAAGCACAGATACGCAGTATTTT
clone_size: -; d_call: TRBD1; v_call: TRBV19; j_call: TRBJ1-1; cdr3_aa: CAWSADRRTEAFF; cdr3_nt: TGTGCCTGGAGTGCGGACAGGAGGACTGAAGCTTTCTTT
clone_size: few; d_call: TRBD2; v_call: TRBV5-1; j_call: TRBJ2-3; cdr3_aa: CASSSGLAGWDWYF; cdr3_nt: TGCGCCAGCAGCTCTGGACTAGCGGGATGGGATTGGTATTTT
clone_size: -; d_call: -; v_call: TRBV5-4; j_call: TRBJ2-1; cdr3_aa: CASSFRGNEQFF; cdr3_nt: TGTGCCAGCAGCTTTAGGGGCAATGAGCAGTTCTTC
clone_size: -; d_call: -; v_call: TRBV5-1; j_call: TRBJ1-5; cdr3_aa: CASSYEGRNQPQHF; cdr3_nt: TGCGCCAGCAGCTATGAGGGCCGCAATCAGCCCCAGCATTTT
clone_size: -; d_call: TRBD2; v_call: TRBV11-2; j_call: TRBJ2-5; cdr3_aa: CASSLHPGLAGKGETQYF; cdr3_nt: TGTGCCAGCAGCCTGCACCCGGGACTAGCGGGGAAGGGGGAGACCCAGTACTTC
clone_size: -; d_call: TRBD2; v_call: TRBV9; j_call: TRBJ2-1; cdr3_aa: CASSVTSGMDEQFF; cdr3_nt: TGTGCCAGCAGCGTGACTAGCGGGATGGATGAGCAGTTCTTC
clone_size: once; d_call: TRBD1; v_call: TRBV29-1; j_call: TRBJ1-1; cdr3_aa: CSVAGGAGNTEAFF; cdr3_nt: TGCAGCGTTGCAGGGGGCGCGGGGAACACTGAAGCTTTCTTT
clone_size: -; d_call: TRBD2; v_call: TRBV2; j_call: TRBJ2-1; cdr3_aa: CASSENGGGRNEQFF; cdr3_nt: TGTGCCAGCAGTGAAAACGGGGGGGGCCGCAATGAGCAGTTCTTC
clone_size: -; d_call: -; v_call: TRBV7-2; j_call: TRBJ2-2; cdr3_aa: CASAGQTLTGELFF; cdr3_nt: TGTGCCAGCGCGGGACAGACTCTCACCGGGGAGCTGTTTTTT
clone_size: -; d_call: -; v_call: TRBV11-2; j_call: TRBJ1-2; cdr3_aa: CASSLKGAANYGYTF; cdr3_nt: TGTGCCAGCAGCTTAAAAGGGGCGGCTAACTATGGCTACACCTTC
clone_size: -; d_call: TRBD1; v_call: TRBV6-6; j_call: TRBJ1-4; cdr3_aa: CASSLGTAEKLFF; cdr3_nt: TGTGCCAGCAGCCTCGGGACAGCTGAAAAACTGTTTTTT
clone_size: -; d_call: -; v_call: TRBV7-9; j_call: TRBJ2-7; cdr3_aa: CASSLASGQSYEQYF; cdr3_nt: TGTGCCAGCAGCCTGGCGAGTGGGCAGAGCTACGAGCAGTACTTC
clone_size: -; d_call: TRBD1; v_call: TRBV5-4; j_call: TRBJ2-7; cdr3_aa: CASSLGDRASYEQYF; cdr3_nt: TGTGCCAGCAGCTTGGGGGACAGGGCCTCCTACGAGCAGTACTTC
clone_size: -; d_call: TRBD2; v_call: TRBV7-9; j_call: TRBJ2-7; cdr3_aa: CASSAGRGGLNEQYF; cdr3_nt: TGTGCCAGCAGTGCCGGGCGGGGGGGCCTGAACGAGCAGTACTTC